This T cell receptor beta chain was found in a study of control samples from healthy donors and cancer patients. The length of the CDR3 is 14 residues. Germline CDR1 reads SGHAT; CDR2 reads FQNNGV. Trimming stripped 2 bases from V and 2 bases from J, with 7 bases between. This clone was detected once. The repertoire was sequenced with immunoSEQ multiplex PCR; TCRdb's copy has only in-frame clones and lacks some. Of 110,000 or so clones in the sample, 87% are singletons; the top ten hold around 10%. The sequence derives from a man aged 25-45 years in good health. Sequenced material: blood. V and J are TRBV11-2 and TRBJ2-1; D is undetermined. The CDR3 loop reads CASSLSITYNEQFF. The CDR3 bases are TGTGCCAGCAGCTTAAGCATAACCTACAATGAGCAGTTCTTC.